This is a list of T cell receptor beta chains from one sample in a study of neurological immune-mediated disorders. Via MiXCR, TCRdb re-called the 5' RACE reads, giving one row per CDR3 protein. The top ten hold about 1.7% of the sample, which has some 77,000 distinct CDR3 sequences, 9.4% seen once. The sequenced sample was PBMCs. Receptors were obtained from a man aged 50-60 years in good health. The conserved cysteine and the conserved F or W are not part of the CDR3 here. The order of the fields is V gene, CDR3 length, clone size, CDR3 protein. A row's size may be missing; if present it is once, few, many or a size class.

TRBV27,17,many,ASSAWGIGTEDPKNIQY
TRBV5-1,15,many,ASSRAGGRGGSDEQY
TRBV7-2,12,many,ASSSPGFNTEAF
TRBV7-9,12,many,ASSLLPGTYEQY
TRBV20-1,9,many,SAIGADTQY
TRBV12-3/TRBV12-4,13,many,ASSLPFDSQETQY
TRBV10-3,12,few,AISDGQSNYGYT
TRBV10-3,15,few,AISEGAPSGPTGELF
TRBV12-3/TRBV12-4,12,many,ASSFGLGLYGYT
TRBV11-2,14,many,ASSLDRTVAYEKLF
TRBV5-6,11,many,ASSFNGRAEAF
TRBV5-1,13,many,ASSFGTGGTDTQY
TRBV30,10,many,AWTMETGRYT
TRBV6-6,14,many,ASSYSAGGSRYEQY
TRBV11-1,11,many,ASSFGLESEQF
TRBV12-3/TRBV12-4,11,many,ASRRSYNSPLH
TRBV28,13,many,ASSYARGANQPQH
TRBV20-1,15,many,SARGGALAGGPNEQF
TRBV7-3,15,-,ARTGTSGRMNTGELF
TRBV3-1,10,few,ASSQSLYEQY
TRBV29-1,12,many,SVGFWGRGNEQY
TRBV7-2,13,many,ASSSDGTGSYEQY
TRBV25-1,14,many,ASSDTSGRAIDTQY
TRBV6-1,12,many,ATSQDRRNSPLH
TRBV7-9,12,few,ASSSQRVPYEQY
TRBV7-2,15,many,ASSFATSGRLAGELF
TRBV11-2,15,many,ASSLNGGGHIYNEQF
TRBV3-1,12,many,ASSIQGADTEAF
TRBV20-1,13,many,SARTPGLGPDEQF
TRBV20-1,12,-,SATGRTWDTEAF
TRBV29-1,12,many,SIEIHRGDNEQY
TRBV7-2,16,many,ASSFYPSGRTGRHEQY
TRBV5-1,11,many,ASSSGLRTEAF
TRBV19,14,few,ASRGPGLAGGGEQY
TRBV5-1,15,many,ASSRTGTVGVNTEAF